The 8 T cell receptor beta chains in this list originate from one sample, sequenced in a study of control samples from healthy donors and cancer patients. The data were produced by immunoSEQ multiplex PCR, yet TCRdb's version contains in-frame clones alone and is incomplete. The table lists fewer than 200,000 clones, roughly 90% of them singletons. The specimen sequenced was blood. Receptors were obtained from a woman aged 45-59 years in good health.

The CDR3 nucleotides read TGTGCCAGCAGCTCGCAGCGGGTCGGGGGTGAGCAGTTCTTC. Protein: CASSSQRVGGEQFF. The chain couples TRBV7-3 to TRBJ2-1, with a tentative D call TRBD2 (6 bases). Trimming pared 4 bases from V and 9 bases from J, leaving 16 bases between. Per the germline V gene, CDR1 is SGHTA and CDR2 is FQGTGA. This CDR3 is built from 14 residues.

V usage is TRBV7-2 and J usage is TRBJ1-3; tentatively, D is TRBD1 (6 bases). This CDR3 is built from 13 residues. Germline loops: CDR1 SGHTA, CDR2 FQGNSA. CDR3 in DNA: TGTGCTTCAAGGGGGGCGGGAGGAAACACCATATATTTT. This gives the protein CASRGAGGNTIYF. Looking up the rest from reference TRBV7-2 and TRBJ1-3 gives the full variable domain: GAGVSQSPSNKVTEKGKDVELRCDPISGHTALYWYRQSLGQGLEFLIYFQGNSAPDKSGLPSDRFSAERTGGSVSTLTIQRTQQEDSAVYLCASRGAGGNTIYFGEGSWLTVV.

The V gene is TRBV29-1, the J gene TRBJ1-5; 7 bases are shared with TRBD1. With V trimmed by 4 bases and J by 8 bases, 8 bases remained unmatched. Looked up from germline, CDR1 is SQVTM and CDR2 is ANQGSEA. This CDR3 region has 13 residues. The CDR3 reads CSVGQGQREPQHF. The DNA of the CDR3 is TGCAGCGTTGGACAGGGCCAACGGGAGCCCCAGCATTTT. The full variable domain, rest sourced from reference TRBV29-1 and TRBJ1-5, is SAVISQKPSRDICQRGTSLTIQCQVDSQVTMMFWYRQQPGQSLTLIATANQGSEATYESGFVIDKFPISRPNLTFSTLTVSNMSPEDSSIYLCSVGQGQREPQHFGDGTRLSIL.

This sequence joins TRBV4-2 and TRBJ1-2, with no clear D. Per the germline V gene, CDR1 is LGHNA and CDR2 is YNFKEQ. V was trimmed by 4 bases and J by 7 bases, leaving 10 bases between them. The CDR3 runs to 12 residues. The CDR3 protein is CASSPINGGYTF. Here the CDR3 DNA reads TGTGCCAGCAGCCCTATCAACGGTGGCTACACCTTC.

This clone came up once. The chain's CDR3 is CAWSVRVGGAIGYTF. The CDR3 nucleotides read TGTGCCTGGAGTGTACGAGTGGGGGGCGCAATCGGCTACACCTTC. The chain has TRBV30 and TRBJ1-2; D might be TRBD1 (6 bases). The CDR3 has 15 residues. In germline, CDR1 is GTSNPN, CDR2 SVGIG (reference sequence). V was shortened by 0 bases and J by 8 bases, with 19 bases between the two germline ends.

This clone was counted between two and nine times. The chain employs TRBV28 and TRBJ1-1, with a possible D match to TRBD1 (5 bases). Germline CDR1 MDHEN, CDR2 SYDVKM. Trimming took off 4 bases at V and 0 bases at J, with 9 bases between the two ends. CDR3 size: 14 residues. Written as DNA, the CDR3 is TGTGCCAGCAGTTCCGAGGGACTGAACACTGAAGCTTTCTTT. As protein: CASSSEGLNTEAFF.

The gene calls are TRBV6-4 and TRBJ1-5; D gene unclear. Germline CDR1 is MRHNA and CDR2 is SNTAGT. This CDR3 region has 14 residues. V dropped 3 bases and J dropped 2 bases, with 8 bases sitting between them. CDR3 region: CASSETHGNQPQHF. The CDR3 DNA follows: TGTGCCAGCAGTGAGACCCACGGCAATCAGCCCCAGCATTTT.

The rearrangement uses TRBV5-1 and TRBJ2-3; 7 bases are a match to TRBD1. With V trimmed by 3 bases and J by 2 bases, 9 bases remained unmatched. The CDR3 has 16 amino acids. CDR1 SGHRS and CDR2 YFSETQ come from the germline V gene. The CDR3 loop reads CASSSLLGQYTDTQYF. CDR3 DNA sequence: TGCGCCAGCAGCTCTTTACTGGGACAGTACACAGATACGCAGTATTTT.